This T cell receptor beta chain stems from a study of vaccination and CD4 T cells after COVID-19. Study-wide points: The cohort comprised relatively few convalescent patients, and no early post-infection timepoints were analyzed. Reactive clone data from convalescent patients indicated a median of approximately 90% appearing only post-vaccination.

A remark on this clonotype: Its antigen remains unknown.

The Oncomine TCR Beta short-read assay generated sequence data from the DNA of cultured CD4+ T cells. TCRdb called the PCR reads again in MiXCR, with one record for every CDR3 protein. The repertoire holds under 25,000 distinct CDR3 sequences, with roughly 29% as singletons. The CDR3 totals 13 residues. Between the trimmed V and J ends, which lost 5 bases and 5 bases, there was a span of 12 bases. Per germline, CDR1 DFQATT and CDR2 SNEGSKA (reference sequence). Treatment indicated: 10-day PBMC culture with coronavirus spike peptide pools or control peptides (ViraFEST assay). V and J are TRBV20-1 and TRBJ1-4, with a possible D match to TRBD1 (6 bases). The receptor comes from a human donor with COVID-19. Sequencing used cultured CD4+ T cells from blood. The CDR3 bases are TGCAGTGCTGGCAGGGGTTCCAATGAAAAACTGTTTTTT. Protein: CSAGRGSNEKLFF.